One sample yielded the 32 T cell receptor beta chains listed below, sequenced in a study of blood T cell repertoires in COVID-19. Sequencing was performed with immunoSEQ multiplex PCR; in TCRdb, only in-frame clones are kept and a portion is missing. Among roughly 200,000 clones listed, less than 90% were seen once. The sequencing sample was made of peripheral blood. The receptors shown here come from a woman of 80 years or more with COVID-19, enrolled during active disease.

The rearrangement uses TRBV6-6 and TRBJ1-5; no definite D call. This CDR3 contains 15 residues. V was shortened by 0 bases and J by 4 bases, with 10 bases between the two germline ends. Germline V CDR1 and CDR2: MNHNY, SVGAGI (reference sequence). CDR3 DNA: TGTGCCAGCAGTTACTCGAGGGCAGAAAATCAGCCCCAGCATTTT. This gives the protein CASSYSRAENQPQHF.

This chain joins TRBV6-5 and TRBJ1-2; weak D call: TRBD1 (6 bases). Germline V gives CDR1 MNHEY, CDR2 SVGAGI. The CDR3 runs to 14 residues. The V and J ends lost 0 bases and 5 bases respectively, with 10 bases between them. The CDR3 here is CASSYSGGGYGYTF. CDR3 coding DNA: TGTGCCAGCAGTTACTCAGGGGGAGGGTATGGCTACACCTTC.

Here the CDR3 reads CASSLGSRGSGELFF. The CDR3 DNA reads TGTGCCAGCAGCCTGGGAAGTAGGGGATCCGGGGAGCTGTTTTTT. The rearrangement uses TRBV3-1 (or the pseudogene TRBV3-2) and TRBJ2-2, with a possible D match to TRBD1 (5 bases). Germline CDR1 reads LGHDT; CDR2 reads YNNKEL (reference sequence). V was cut by 4 bases and J by 6 bases, with 15 bases left in between. The CDR3 loop spans 15 amino acids.

V is TRBV7-2 and J is TRBJ2-5; D unclear. The CDR3 is 14 residues long. Trimming left V 5 bases short and J 2 bases short, with 12 bases between. Germline assignment: CDR1 SGHTA and CDR2 FQGNSA. The CDR3 DNA sequence: TGTGCCAGCAGCAAATCCGGGTTACAAGAGACCCAGTACTTC. Translated: CASSKSGLQETQYF. The variable domain in full, with the rest retrieved from reference TRBV7-2 and TRBJ2-5, is GAGVSQSPSNKVTEKGKDVELRCDPISGHTALYWYRQSLGQGLEFLIYFQGNSAPDKSGLPSDRFSAERTGGSVSTLTIQRTQQEDSAVYLCASSKSGLQETQYFGPGTRLLVL.

The chain employs TRBV11-2 and TRBJ2-1; 10 bases are a match to TRBD1. V gave up 7 bases and J gave up 4 bases; unmatched junction bases: 7. The CDR3 runs 15 residues. Germline CDR1 reads SGHAT; CDR2 reads FQNNGV. This CDR3 reads CASTPGQGPYNEQFF. CDR3 nucleotides: TGTGCCAGCACCCCGGGACAGGGGCCTTACAATGAGCAGTTCTTC.

The CDR3 loop reads CASSWGQGINQPQHF. CDR3 DNA: TGTGCCAGCAGCTGGGGACAGGGGATCAATCAGCCCCAGCATTTT. The chain is built from TRBV7-9 and TRBJ1-5, with 10 nucleotides matching TRBD1. This CDR3 spans 15 amino acids. Germline V gene lookup returns CDR1 SEHNR and CDR2 FQNEAQ (reference sequence). The V segment lost 4 bases and the J segment 3 bases; nucleotides outside the gene matches: 3. Looking up the rest from reference TRBV7-9 and TRBJ1-5 gives the full variable domain: DTGVSQNPRHKITKRGQNVTFRCDPISEHNRLYWYRQTLGQGPEFLTYFQNEAQLEKSRLLSDRFSAERPKGSFSTLEIQRTEQGDSAMYLCASSWGQGINQPQHFGDGTRLSIL.

The rearrangement uses TRBV5-1 and TRBJ1-2, with a tentative D call TRBD1 (5 bases). V lost 0 bases, J lost 7 bases, and 10 bases lay in between. This CDR3 has 13 residues. Per the germline V gene, CDR1 is SGHRS and CDR2 is YFSETQ. The CDR3 bases are TGCGCCAGCAGCTTGGGGACAAGTCTTGGCTACACCTTC. Translation gives CASSLGTSLGYTF.

This clone was observed once. CDR3 amino acids: CASIGAMNTEAFF. As DNA, the CDR3 is TGTGCCAGCATAGGGGCGATGAACACTGAAGCTTTCTTT. The chain recombines TRBV5-5 with TRBJ1-1; tentatively, D is TRBD1 (5 bases). The CDR3 sequence is 13 residues long. From germline, CDR1 is SGHKS and CDR2 YYEKEE (reference sequence). Trimming left V 6 bases short and J 0 bases short, with 9 bases between.

The V call is TRBV20-1, the J call TRBJ2-7; maybe TRBD2 (6 bases). The V end was cut by 3 bases, the J end by 2 bases, with 14 bases between. The CDR3 is 14 residues long. Germline V lookup: CDR1 DFQATT, CDR2 SNEGSKA (reference sequence). Here the CDR3 reads CSASRHGGTYEQYF. The CDR3 region has the DNA TGCAGTGCTAGTAGGCACGGGGGAACCTACGAGCAGTACTTC.

The chain couples TRBV5-6 to TRBJ2-5, with 8 bases identical to TRBD1. J was trimmed by 5 bases and V by 1 base; bases with no gene match: 4. Germline V lookup: CDR1 SGHDT, CDR2 YYEEEE. The CDR3 sequence is 14 residues long. CDR3 in amino acids: CASSLTGGMETQYF. CDR3 nucleotides: TGTGCCAGCAGCTTGACAGGGGGTATGGAGACCCAGTACTTC.

This chain connects TRBV19 to TRBJ1-1, with TRBD1 identical over 7 bases. Germline V CDR1 and CDR2: LNHDA, SQIVND (reference sequence). CDR3 length: 14 residues. Losses at the gene ends were 6 bases for V and 5 bases for J; bases not matched to a gene: 9. For the CDR3, the DNA is TGTGCCAGTAGGGTCAGGGGGACGGGGACTGAAGCTTTCTTT. Amino acid sequence: CASRVRGTGTEAFF.

The chain's CDR3 is CASSPQGEAQSPLHF. CDR3 DNA: TGTGCCAGCTCACCACAGGGGGAAGCGCAGTCACCCCTCCACTTT. The chain combines TRBV18 with TRBJ1-6; TRBD1 might be the D (6 bases). V was shortened by 1 base and J by 10 bases, with 14 bases between the two germline ends. The CDR3 extends over 15 amino acids. Per germline, CDR1 KGHSH and CDR2 LQKENI.

The rearrangement links TRBV5-4 to TRBJ2-1; 10 nucleotides line up with TRBD2. This CDR3 is built from 14 residues. The germline CDR1 and CDR2 sequences are SGHNT and YYREEE (reference sequence). V gave up 4 bases and J gave up 10 bases; unmatched junction bases: 8. This chain's CDR3 is CASSEASGGLEQFF. The CDR3 nucleotides are TGTGCCAGCAGCGAAGCTAGCGGGGGTTTAGAGCAGTTCTTC. The full variable domain, its missing parts supplied by reference TRBV5-4 and TRBJ2-1, is ETGVTQSPTHLIKTRGQQVTLRCSSQSGHNTVSWYQQALGQGPQFIFQYYREEENGRGNFPPRFSGLQFPNYSSELNVNALELDDSALYLCASSEASGGLEQFFGPGTRLTVL.

This clone has only one observation. The J gene is TRBJ1-4, the V gene TRBV27, with D tentatively TRBD1 (5 bases). In germline, CDR1 is MNHEY, CDR2 SMNVEV (reference sequence). The CDR3 sequence is 15 residues long. Trimming pared 3 bases from V and 3 bases from J, leaving 11 bases between. The CDR3 loop is CASSFRGVSNEKLFF. The CDR3 region has the DNA TGTGCCAGCAGTTTTCGGGGGGTGTCTAATGAAAAACTGTTTTTT.

The chain uses TRBV10-2 and TRBJ2-1, with 8 positions matching TRBD2. The CDR3 spans 14 residues. Trimming at V came to 4 bases and at J to 8 bases, leaving 7 bases not matched to a gene. CDR1 is WSHSY and CDR2 is SAAADI in the germline V gene. The CDR3 region has the DNA TGCGCCAGCAGTGGGGGTAGCGGGAACGATGAGCAGTTCTTC. Translating gives CASSGGSGNDEQFF.

V and J are TRBV4-3 and TRBJ2-3; possible D gene TRBD2, 6 bases. Germline CDR1 reads LGHNA; CDR2 reads YSLEER. Trimming stripped 3 bases from V and 7 bases from J, with 17 bases between. This CDR3 has 15 residues. The CDR3 is CASSQEDGGHYTQYF. The CDR3 DNA sequence: TGCGCCAGCAGCCAGGAGGATGGAGGGCACTATACGCAGTATTTT.

This clone was counted between two and nine times. The chain recombines TRBV7-2 with TRBJ1-1, with D unclear. The CDR3 sequence is 13 residues long. The V end lost 5 bases, the J end lost 8 bases, and 15 bases lay between the germline ends. In germline, CDR1 is SGHTA, CDR2 FQGNSA. CDR3 DNA sequence: TGTGCCAGCAGCGCCCTGGGGTCGGGGGAAGCTTTCTTT. It encodes CASSALGSGEAFF. Together with reference TRBV7-2 and TRBJ1-1, the CDR3 gives the full variable domain: GAGVSQSPSNKVTEKGKDVELRCDPISGHTALYWYRQSLGQGLEFLIYFQGNSAPDKSGLPSDRFSAERTGGSVSTLTIQRTQQEDSAVYLCASSALGSGEAFFGQGTRLTVV.

The chain recombines TRBV10-2 with TRBJ2-3; the match to TRBD2 covers 11 bases. The CDR3 extends over 14 amino acids. Germline V lookup: CDR1 WSHSY, CDR2 SAAADI. V trimming: 4 bases; J trimming: 4 bases; junction bases outside the gene matches: 1. The CDR3 spells CASSASGGPDTQYF. The CDR3 region has the DNA TGCGCCAGCAGTGCTAGCGGGGGGCCAGATACGCAGTATTTT.

This chain links TRBV3-1 (or the pseudogene TRBV3-2) with TRBJ2-5; TRBD1 agrees at 8 bases. The J segment lost 5 bases and the V segment lost 4 bases, leaving 9 bases of the junction unmatched. The CDR3 extends over 15 amino acids. Per the germline V gene, CDR1 is LGHDT and CDR2 is YNNKEL (reference sequence). The CDR3 coding sequence is TGTGCCAGCAGCCGACAGGGGCTTTCCCGGGAGACCCAGTACTTC. Translating gives CASSRQGLSRETQYF.

This sequence joins TRBV2 and TRBJ2-6; no clear D gene. The CDR3 has 14 amino acids. Germline CDR1 SNHLY, CDR2 FYNNEI. The ends were cut back, 6 bases at V and 0 bases at J, with 6 bases in the middle. CDR3 DNA sequence: TGTGCCAGCAGCAGTCTCTCTGGGGCCAACGTCCTGACTTTC. Translation: CASSSLSGANVLTF.

V is TRBV19 and J is TRBJ1-2; D gene uncertain. V was pared by 3 bases and J by 4 bases, with 9 bases between. This CDR3 region has 13 residues. Per germline, CDR1 LNHDA and CDR2 SQIVND (reference sequence). The chain's CDR3 is CASSIRPVYGYTF. The CDR3 DNA sequence: TGTGCCAGTAGTATTCGCCCAGTCTATGGCTACACCTTC.

This sequence joins TRBV7-9 and TRBJ1-4; possibly TRBD1 for D (5 bases). The V gene lost 5 bases and the J gene lost 3 bases, with 16 bases spanning the gap. This CDR3 contains 16 residues. CDR1 is SEHNR and CDR2 is FQNEAQ in the germline V gene (reference sequence). The CDR3: CASSPDWGLANEKLFF. DNA of the CDR3: TGTGCCAGCAGCCCGGACTGGGGACTAGCTAATGAAAAACTGTTTTTT. The variable domain in full, completed from reference TRBV7-9 and TRBJ1-4, reads DTGVSQNPRHKITKRGQNVTFRCDPISEHNRLYWYRQTLGQGPEFLTYFQNEAQLEKSRLLSDRFSAERPKGSFSTLEIQRTEQGDSAMYLCASSPDWGLANEKLFFGSGTQLSVL.

The chain employs TRBV7-2 and TRBJ1-4; 11 bases align to TRBD1. The ends lost 4 bases at V and 5 bases at J; junction bases unmatched: 3. The CDR3 spans 15 residues. Germline CDR1 is SGHTA and CDR2 is FQGNSA. CDR3 bases: TGTGCCAGCAGCTCCGGACAGGGGGCGAATGAAAAACTGTTTTTT. It encodes CASSSGQGANEKLFF.

J is TRBJ1-1 and V is TRBV5-1; perhaps TRBD1 as D (6 bases). Trimming cost V 1 base and J 4 bases, with 14 bases left between them. The CDR3 consists of 15 residues. The germline CDR1 and CDR2 sequences are SGHRS and YFSETQ. CDR3 region: CASSLMTGLGTEAFF. CDR3 nucleotides: TGCGCCAGCAGCTTGATGACAGGACTAGGCACTGAAGCTTTCTTT. Variable domain in full (rest from reference TRBV5-1 and TRBJ1-1): KAGVTQTPRYLIKTRGQQVTLSCSPISGHRSVSWYQQTPGQGLQFLFEYFSETQRNKGNFPGRFSGRQFSNSRSEMNVSTLELGDSALYLCASSLMTGLGTEAFFGQGTRLTVV.

This chain uses TRBV27 with TRBJ2-5; the match to TRBD2 covers 9 bases. The trim removed 6 bases at V and 5 bases at J, leaving 7 bases unmatched. CDR1 is MNHEY and CDR2 is SMNVEV in the germline V gene (reference sequence). The CDR3 loop spans 14 amino acids. The CDR3: CASRGRGGHETQYF. The CDR3 coding sequence is TGTGCCAGCAGAGGGCGGGGGGGCCACGAGACCCAGTACTTC.

This chain links TRBV18 with TRBJ2-3; D is perhaps TRBD1 (5 bases). This CDR3 has 14 amino acids. Germline lookup yields CDR1 KGHSH and CDR2 LQKENI. V was cut by 5 bases and J by 0 bases, with 9 bases left in between. The CDR3 reads CASSTQGSTDTQYF. CDR3 bases: TGTGCCAGCTCAACCCAGGGTAGCACAGATACGCAGTATTTT.

The chain combines TRBV5-6 with TRBJ2-7, with D unresolved. Germline values: CDR1 SGHDT, CDR2 YYEEEE. V lost 2 bases and J lost 3, with 6 bases in between. The length of the CDR3 is 12 residues. The CDR3 DNA sequence: TGTGCCAGCAGCTTTGAGGACTACGAGCAGTACTTC. Residues: CASSFEDYEQYF.

This clone was counted only a few times. V is TRBV24-1 and J is TRBJ1-2; no definite D call. V was pared by 1 base and J by 4 bases, with 15 bases between. The V gene's germline CDR1 is KGHDR and CDR2 SFDVKD. The CDR3 is 16 amino acids. The chain's CDR3 is CATSDFNSASGYGYTF. In DNA form, the CDR3 reads TGTGCCACCAGTGATTTCAACTCAGCGTCTGGCTATGGCTACACCTTC.

This clone was seen only once. The chain joins TRBV12-3 or TRBV12-4 to TRBJ2-1, with 7 bases matching TRBD1. Losses at the gene ends were 8 bases for V and 4 bases for J; bases not matched to a gene: 5. The CDR3 is 13 residues long. This chain's CDR3 is CASSRGQYNEQFF. In DNA, the CDR3 is TGTGCCAGCTCCAGGGGACAGTACAATGAGCAGTTCTTC.

This clone has just one count. The chain recombines TRBV28 with TRBJ2-7; D possibly corresponds to TRBD2 (5 bases). CDR3 length: 15 amino acids. Trimming took off 3 bases at V and 0 bases at J, with 12 bases between the two ends. Germline V gives CDR1 MDHEN, CDR2 SYDVKM. For the CDR3, the DNA is TGTGCCAGCAGTTTCCGGCGGGTGAGCTCCTACGAGCAGTACTTC. Translated: CASSFRRVSSYEQYF.

The V call is TRBV19, the J call TRBJ2-2; possible D gene TRBD2, 5 bases. In germline, CDR1 is LNHDA, CDR2 SQIVND (reference sequence). CDR3 size: 14 residues. V lost 6 bases, J lost 4 bases, and 12 bases lay in between. The CDR3, as DNA: TGTGCCAGTAGCCTTACTCGGGGCACCGGGGAGCTGTTTTTT. As protein: CASSLTRGTGELFF.

The V and J genes are TRBV4-3 and TRBJ2-3; D remains unclear. Looked up from germline, CDR1 is LGHNA and CDR2 is YSLEER. The V and J ends lost 0 bases and 3 bases respectively, with 10 bases between them. The CDR3 is 15 residues long. Here the CDR3 DNA reads TGCGCCAGCAGCCAAGATAGGCGGCCTACAGATACGCAGTATTTT. It specifies CASSQDRRPTDTQYF.